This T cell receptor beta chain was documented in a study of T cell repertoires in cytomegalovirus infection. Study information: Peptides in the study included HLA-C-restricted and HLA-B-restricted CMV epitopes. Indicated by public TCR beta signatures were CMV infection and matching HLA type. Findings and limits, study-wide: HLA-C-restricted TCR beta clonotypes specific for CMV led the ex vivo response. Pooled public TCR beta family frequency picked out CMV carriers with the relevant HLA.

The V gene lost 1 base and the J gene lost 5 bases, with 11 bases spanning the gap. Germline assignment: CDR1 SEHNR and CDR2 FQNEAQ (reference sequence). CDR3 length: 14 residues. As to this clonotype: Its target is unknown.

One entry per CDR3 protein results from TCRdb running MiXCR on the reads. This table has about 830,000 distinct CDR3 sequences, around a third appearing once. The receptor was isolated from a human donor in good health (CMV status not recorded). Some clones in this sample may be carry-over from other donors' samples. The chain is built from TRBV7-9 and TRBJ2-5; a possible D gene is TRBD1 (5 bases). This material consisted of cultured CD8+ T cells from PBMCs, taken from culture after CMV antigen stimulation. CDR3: CASSLGGRAETQYF. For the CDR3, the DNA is TGTGCCAGCAGCTTAGGCGGCAGGGCGGAGACCCAGTACTTC.